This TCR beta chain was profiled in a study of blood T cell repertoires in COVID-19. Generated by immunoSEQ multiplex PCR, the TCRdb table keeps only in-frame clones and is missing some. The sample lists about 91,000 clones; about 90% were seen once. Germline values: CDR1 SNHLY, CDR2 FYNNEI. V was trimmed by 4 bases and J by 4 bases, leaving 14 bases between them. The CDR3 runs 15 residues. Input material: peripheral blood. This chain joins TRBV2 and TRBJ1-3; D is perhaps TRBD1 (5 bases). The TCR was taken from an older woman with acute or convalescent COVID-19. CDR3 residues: CASSGAGLSGNTIYF. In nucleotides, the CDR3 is TGTGCCAGCAGTGGGGCAGGGCTCTCGGGAAACACCATATATTTT. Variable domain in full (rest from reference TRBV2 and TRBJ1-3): EPEVTQTPSHQVTQMGQEVILRCVPISNHLYFYWYRQILGQKVEFLVSFYNNEISEKSEIFDDQFSVERPDGSNFTLKIRSTKLEDSAMYFCASSGAGLSGNTIYFGEGSWLTVV.